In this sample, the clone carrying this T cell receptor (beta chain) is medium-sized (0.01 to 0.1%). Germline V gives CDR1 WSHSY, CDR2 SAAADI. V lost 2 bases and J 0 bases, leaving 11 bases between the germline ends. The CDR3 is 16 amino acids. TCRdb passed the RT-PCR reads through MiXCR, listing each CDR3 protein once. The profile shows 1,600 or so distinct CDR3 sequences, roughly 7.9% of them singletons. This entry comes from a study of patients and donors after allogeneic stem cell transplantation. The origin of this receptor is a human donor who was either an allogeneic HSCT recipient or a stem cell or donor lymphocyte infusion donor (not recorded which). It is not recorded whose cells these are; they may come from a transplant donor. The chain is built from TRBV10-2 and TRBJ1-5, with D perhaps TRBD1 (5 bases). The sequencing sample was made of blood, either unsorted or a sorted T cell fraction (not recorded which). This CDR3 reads CASSEAPGNSNQPQHF. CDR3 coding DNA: TGCGCCAGCAGTGAGGCTCCAGGGAATAGCAATCAGCCCCAGCATTTT.